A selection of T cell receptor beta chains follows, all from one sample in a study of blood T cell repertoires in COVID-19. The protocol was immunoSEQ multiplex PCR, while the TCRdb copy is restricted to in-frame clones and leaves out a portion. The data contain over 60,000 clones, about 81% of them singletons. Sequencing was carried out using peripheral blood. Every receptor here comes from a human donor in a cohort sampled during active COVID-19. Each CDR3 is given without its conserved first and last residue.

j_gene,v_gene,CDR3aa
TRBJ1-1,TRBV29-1,SVEYRVDTEAF
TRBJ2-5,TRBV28,ASSLWGTSGGETQY
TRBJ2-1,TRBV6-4,ASSDQPSSYNEQF
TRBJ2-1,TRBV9,ASSVDPGERGRNEQF
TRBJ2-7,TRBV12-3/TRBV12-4,ASSGTAPRQY
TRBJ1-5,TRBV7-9,ASSPGTFNQPQH
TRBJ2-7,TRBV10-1,ASSEYRGSEQY
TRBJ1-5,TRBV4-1,ASSQDPQGRNQPQH
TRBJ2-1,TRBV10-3,AIRASIYNEQF
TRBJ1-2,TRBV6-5,ASSYSTGQGYT
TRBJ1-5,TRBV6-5,ASGQNFNQPQH
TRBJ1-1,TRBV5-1,ASSLGQQKNTEAF
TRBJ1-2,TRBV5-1,ASSFPPGVGNYGYT
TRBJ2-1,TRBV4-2,ASSRESGYNEQF
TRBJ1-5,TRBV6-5,ASRYPGGDQPQH
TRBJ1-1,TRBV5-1,ASSFGGARNTEAF
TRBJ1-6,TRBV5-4,ASSSDRGNPNSPLH
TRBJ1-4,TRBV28,ASSSPRGADKKLF
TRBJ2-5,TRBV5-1,ASSSRDYRGIAETQY
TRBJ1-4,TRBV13,ASSMLKTGPDEKLF
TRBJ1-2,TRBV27,ASSRDDRVYGYT
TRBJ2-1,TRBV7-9,ASRAPGFKNEQF
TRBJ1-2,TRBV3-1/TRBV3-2,AGSQPSLYGYT
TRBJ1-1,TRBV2,ASKGQGNTEAF
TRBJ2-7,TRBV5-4,ASSLQGAYEQY
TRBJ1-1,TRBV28,ASSFGTGRGDTEAF
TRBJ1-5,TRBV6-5,ASRDRGGSNQPQH
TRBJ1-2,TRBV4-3,ASSPGGVVRNYGYT
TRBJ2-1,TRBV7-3,ASSSAGEAGGEQF
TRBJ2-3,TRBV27,ASSSWEGGADTQY
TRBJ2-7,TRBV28,ASSAPGGYEQY
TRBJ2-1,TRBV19,ASSFLSSGRVNEQF
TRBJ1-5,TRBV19,VIRGVQGKGRRWLVGNQPQH
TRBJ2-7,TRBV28,ASSFVSGRVGYEQY
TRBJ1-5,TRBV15,ATSDRGNQPQH
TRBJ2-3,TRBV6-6,ASSPSAWGADTQY
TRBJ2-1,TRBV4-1,ASSQVIRGAVGNEQF
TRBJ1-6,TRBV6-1,ASSGSGTGATYGHSPLH
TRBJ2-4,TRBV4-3,ASSQVHGTANPKNIQY
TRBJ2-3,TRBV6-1,ASSDHPIAGDADTQY
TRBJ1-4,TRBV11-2,ASSLTYNEKLF
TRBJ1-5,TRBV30,AWSETGGPGEPQH
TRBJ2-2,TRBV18,ASSPSEARATGELF
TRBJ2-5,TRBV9,ASSPGVAGGWETQY
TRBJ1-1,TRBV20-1,SARRTVEAF
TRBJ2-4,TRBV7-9,ASSSQGAGFGAKNIQY
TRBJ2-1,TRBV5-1,ASSFVAGSSYNEQF
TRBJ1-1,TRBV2,ASRWTGGNSEAF
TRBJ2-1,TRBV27,ASSFSQLAANNEQF
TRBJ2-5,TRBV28,ASRQQGKTQY
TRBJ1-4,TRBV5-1,ASSLVGGEEKLF
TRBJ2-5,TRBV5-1,ASSFSSGSGETQY
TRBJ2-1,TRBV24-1,ATSVPPYNEQF
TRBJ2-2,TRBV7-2,ASSLNAGQQNTGELF
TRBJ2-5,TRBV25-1,ASSEAGVQETQY
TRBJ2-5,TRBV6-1,ASSAPGQAGGETQY